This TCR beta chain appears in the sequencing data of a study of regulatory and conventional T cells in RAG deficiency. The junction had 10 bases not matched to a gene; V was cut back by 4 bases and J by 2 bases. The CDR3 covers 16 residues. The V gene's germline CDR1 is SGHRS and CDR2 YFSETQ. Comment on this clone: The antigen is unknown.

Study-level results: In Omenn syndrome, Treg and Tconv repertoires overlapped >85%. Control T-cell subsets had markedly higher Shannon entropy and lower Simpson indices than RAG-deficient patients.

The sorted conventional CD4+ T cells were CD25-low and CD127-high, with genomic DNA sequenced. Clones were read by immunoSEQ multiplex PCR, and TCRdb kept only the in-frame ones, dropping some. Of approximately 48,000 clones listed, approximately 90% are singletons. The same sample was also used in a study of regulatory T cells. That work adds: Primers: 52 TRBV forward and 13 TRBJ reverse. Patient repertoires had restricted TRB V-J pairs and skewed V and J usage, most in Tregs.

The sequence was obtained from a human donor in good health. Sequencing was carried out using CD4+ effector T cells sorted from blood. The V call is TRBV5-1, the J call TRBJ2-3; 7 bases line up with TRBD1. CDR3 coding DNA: TGCGCCAGCAGCCTAGGGACAGTCATACTCACAGATACGCAGTATTTT. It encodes CASSLGTVILTDTQYF.